This TCR beta chain stems from a study of long-term antiretroviral therapy in people with HIV. Study-level points and caveats: The clones with expansion before ART were dominant in the repertoire at all time points.

Points on this clone: Its cognate antigen is unknown.

This CDR3 has 14 amino acids. With 5 bases clipped from V and 7 bases from J, the junction kept 7 bases outside the gene matches. From germline, CDR1 is LNHDA and CDR2 SQIVND (reference sequence). Version v3.0 of the immunoSEQ assay ran at survey level. Sequencing had a target that covered roughly 35,000-55,000 T-cell genomes per sample. Clones were sequenced by immunoSEQ multiplex PCR, and TCRdb holds only the in-frame ones, with some missing. The sample lists about 26,000 clones, approximately 87% occurring once. Sampling of each donor yielded at least one pre-ART PBMC sample and at least two post-ART PBMC samples. Without exception, participants with HIV were treated in the United States.

The receptor was derived from a man aged 35-49 years with HIV. The input for sequencing was unsorted PBMCs, taken 4.7 to 5 years after starting antiretroviral therapy. The J gene is TRBJ2-7, the V gene TRBV19; the match to TRBD1 covers 11 bases. DNA of the CDR3: TGTGCCAGTAGTGCAGGACAGGGGGCACTTGAGCAGTACTTC. Amino acids: CASSAGQGALEQYF. The whole variable domain, remainder taken from reference TRBV19 and TRBJ2-7, is DGGITQSPKYLFRKEGQNVTLSCEQNLNHDAMYWYRQDPGQGLRLIYYSQIVNDFQKGDIAEGYSVSREKKESFPLTVTSAQKNPTAFYLCASSAGQGALEQYFGPGTRLTVT.